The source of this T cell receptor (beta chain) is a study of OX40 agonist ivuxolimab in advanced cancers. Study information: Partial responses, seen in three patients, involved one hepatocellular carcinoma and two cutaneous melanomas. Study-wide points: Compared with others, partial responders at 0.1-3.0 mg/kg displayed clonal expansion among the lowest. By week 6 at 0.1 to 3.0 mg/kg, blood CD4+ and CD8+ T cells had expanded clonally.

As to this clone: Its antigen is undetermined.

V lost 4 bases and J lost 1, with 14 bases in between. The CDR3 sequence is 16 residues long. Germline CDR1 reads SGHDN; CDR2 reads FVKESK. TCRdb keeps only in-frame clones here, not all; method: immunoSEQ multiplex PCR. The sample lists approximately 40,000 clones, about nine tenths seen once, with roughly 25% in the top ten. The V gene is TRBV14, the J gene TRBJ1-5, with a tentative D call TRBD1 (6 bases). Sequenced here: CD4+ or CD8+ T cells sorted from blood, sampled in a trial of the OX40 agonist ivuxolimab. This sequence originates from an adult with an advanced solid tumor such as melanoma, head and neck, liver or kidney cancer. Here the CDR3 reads CASSPSGGGSNQPQHF. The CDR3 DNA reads TGTGCCAGCAGCCCCTCTGGGGGCGGGAGCAATCAGCCCCAGCATTTT.